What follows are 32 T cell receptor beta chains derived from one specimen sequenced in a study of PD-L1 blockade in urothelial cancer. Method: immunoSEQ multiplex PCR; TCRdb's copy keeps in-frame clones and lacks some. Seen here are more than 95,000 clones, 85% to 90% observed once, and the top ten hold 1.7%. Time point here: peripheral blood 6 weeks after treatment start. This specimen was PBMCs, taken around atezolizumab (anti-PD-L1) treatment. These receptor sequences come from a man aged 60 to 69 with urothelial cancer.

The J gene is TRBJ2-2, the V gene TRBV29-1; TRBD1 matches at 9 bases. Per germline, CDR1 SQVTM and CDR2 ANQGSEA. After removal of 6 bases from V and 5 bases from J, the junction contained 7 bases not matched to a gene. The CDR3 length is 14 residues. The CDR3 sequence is CSVDGQGSTGELFF. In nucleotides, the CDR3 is TGCAGCGTGGATGGACAGGGGTCGACCGGGGAGCTGTTTTTT.

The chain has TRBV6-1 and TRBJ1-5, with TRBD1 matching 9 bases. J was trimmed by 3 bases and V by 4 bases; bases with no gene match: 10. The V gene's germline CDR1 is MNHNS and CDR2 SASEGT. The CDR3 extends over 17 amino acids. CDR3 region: CASSAGTGPSTNQPQHF. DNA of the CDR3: TGTGCCAGCAGTGCCGGGACAGGGCCAAGCACCAATCAGCCCCAGCATTTT.

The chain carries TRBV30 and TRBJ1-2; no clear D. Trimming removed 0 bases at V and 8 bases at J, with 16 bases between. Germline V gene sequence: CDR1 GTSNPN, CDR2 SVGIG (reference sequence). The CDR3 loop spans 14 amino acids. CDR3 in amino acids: CAWSVGGGSRGYTF. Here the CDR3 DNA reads TGTGCCTGGAGTGTAGGTGGAGGGTCTAGGGGCTACACCTTC.

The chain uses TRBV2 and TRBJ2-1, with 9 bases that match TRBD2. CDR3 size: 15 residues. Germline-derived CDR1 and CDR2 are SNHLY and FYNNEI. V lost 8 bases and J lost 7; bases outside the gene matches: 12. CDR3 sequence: CASHRSSGSLNEQFF. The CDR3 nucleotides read TGTGCCAGCCACCGGAGTAGCGGGAGTTTGAATGAGCAGTTCTTC.

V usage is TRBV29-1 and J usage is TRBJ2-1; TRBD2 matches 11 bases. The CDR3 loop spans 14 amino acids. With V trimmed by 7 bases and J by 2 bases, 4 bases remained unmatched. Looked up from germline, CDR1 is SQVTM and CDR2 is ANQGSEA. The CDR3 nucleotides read TGCAGCGCGTCGGGACTAGCGGCCTACAATGAGCAGTTCTTC. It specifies CSASGLAAYNEQFF.

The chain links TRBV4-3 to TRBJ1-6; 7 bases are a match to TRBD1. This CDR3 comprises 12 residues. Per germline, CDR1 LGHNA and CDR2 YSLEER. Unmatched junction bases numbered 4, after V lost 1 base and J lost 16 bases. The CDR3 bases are TGCGCCAGCAGCCAAGCGACAGGGCCTCTCCACTTT. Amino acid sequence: CASSQATGPLHF.

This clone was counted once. CDR3 protein: CASSLFLTEAFF. The CDR3, as DNA: TGTGCCAGCAGCTTATTCCTAACTGAAGCTTTCTTT. V usage is TRBV7-9 and J usage is TRBJ1-1; no clear D. Germline CDR1 and CDR2: SEHNR and FQNEAQ (reference sequence). Between the trimmed V and J ends, which lost 2 bases and 5 bases, there was a span of 6 bases. The CDR3 covers 12 residues.

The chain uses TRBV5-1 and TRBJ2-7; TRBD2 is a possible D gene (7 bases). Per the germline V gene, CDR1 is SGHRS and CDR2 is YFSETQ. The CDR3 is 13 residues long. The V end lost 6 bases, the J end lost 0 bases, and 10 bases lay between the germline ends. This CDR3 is CASKGGNSYEQYF. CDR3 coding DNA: TGCGCCAGCAAGGGGGGGAACTCCTACGAGCAGTACTTC.

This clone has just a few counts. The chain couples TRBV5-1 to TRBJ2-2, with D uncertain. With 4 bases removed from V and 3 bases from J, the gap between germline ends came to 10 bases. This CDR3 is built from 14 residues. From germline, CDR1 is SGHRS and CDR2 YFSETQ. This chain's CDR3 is CASSPVVYTGELFF. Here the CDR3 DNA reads TGCGCCAGCAGCCCGGTCGTATACACCGGGGAGCTGTTTTTT.

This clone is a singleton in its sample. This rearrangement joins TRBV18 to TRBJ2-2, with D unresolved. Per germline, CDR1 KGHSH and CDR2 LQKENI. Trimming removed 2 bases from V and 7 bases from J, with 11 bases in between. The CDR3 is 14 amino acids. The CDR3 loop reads CASSPFRVDGELFF. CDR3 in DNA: TGTGCCAGCTCACCATTCCGGGTGGACGGGGAGCTGTTTTTT.

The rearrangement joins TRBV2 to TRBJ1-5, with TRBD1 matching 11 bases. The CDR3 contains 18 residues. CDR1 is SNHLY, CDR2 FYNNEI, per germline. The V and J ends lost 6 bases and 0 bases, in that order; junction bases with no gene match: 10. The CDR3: CASRPPGQGDSSNQPQHF. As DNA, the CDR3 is TGTGCCAGCAGACCACCGGGACAGGGGGATTCTAGCAATCAGCCCCAGCATTTT.

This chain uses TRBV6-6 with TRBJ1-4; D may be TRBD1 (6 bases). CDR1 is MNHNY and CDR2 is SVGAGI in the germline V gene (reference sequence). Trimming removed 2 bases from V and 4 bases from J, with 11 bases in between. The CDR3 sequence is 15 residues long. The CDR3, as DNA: TGTGCCAGCAGTTACCGGGGGGCAGGTAATGAAAAACTGTTTTTT. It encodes CASSYRGAGNEKLFF.

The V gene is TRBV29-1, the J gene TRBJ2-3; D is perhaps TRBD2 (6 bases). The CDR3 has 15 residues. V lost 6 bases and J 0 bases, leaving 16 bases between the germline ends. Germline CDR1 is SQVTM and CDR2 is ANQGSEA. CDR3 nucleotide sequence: TGCAGCGTGACAATTGGGACTGAGAGCACAGATACGCAGTATTTT. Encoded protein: CSVTIGTESTDTQYF.

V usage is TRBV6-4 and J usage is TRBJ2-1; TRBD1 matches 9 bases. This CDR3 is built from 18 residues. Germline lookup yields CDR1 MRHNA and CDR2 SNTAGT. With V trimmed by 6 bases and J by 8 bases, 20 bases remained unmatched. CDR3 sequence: CASRKNTGGVGGKDEQFF. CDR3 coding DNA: TGTGCCAGCAGGAAAAATACAGGGGGCGTAGGGGGCAAGGATGAGCAGTTCTTC.

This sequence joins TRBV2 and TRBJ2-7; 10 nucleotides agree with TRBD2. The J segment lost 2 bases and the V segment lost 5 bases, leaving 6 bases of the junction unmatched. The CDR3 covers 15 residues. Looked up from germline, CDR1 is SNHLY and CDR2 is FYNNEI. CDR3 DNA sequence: TGTGCCAGCAGTCCCGGGACTAGCGTCACCTACGAGCAGTACTTC. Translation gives CASSPGTSVTYEQYF. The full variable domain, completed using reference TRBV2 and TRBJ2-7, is EPEVTQTPSHQVTQMGQEVILRCVPISNHLYFYWYRQILGQKVEFLVSFYNNEISEKSEIFDDQFSVERPDGSNFTLKIRSTKLEDSAMYFCASSPGTSVTYEQYFGPGTRLTVT.

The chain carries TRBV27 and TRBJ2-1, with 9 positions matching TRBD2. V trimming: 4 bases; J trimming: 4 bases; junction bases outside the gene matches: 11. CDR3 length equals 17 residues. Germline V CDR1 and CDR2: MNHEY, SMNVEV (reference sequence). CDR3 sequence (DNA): TGTGCCAGCAGTTCTCGACGATCTAGCGGGGTTTACAATGAGCAGTTCTTC. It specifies CASSSRRSSGVYNEQFF.

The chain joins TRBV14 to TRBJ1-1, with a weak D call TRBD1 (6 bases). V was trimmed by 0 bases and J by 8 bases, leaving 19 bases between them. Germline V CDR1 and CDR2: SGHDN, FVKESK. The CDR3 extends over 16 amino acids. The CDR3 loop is CASSQDGPIPDREAFF. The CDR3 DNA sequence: TGTGCCAGCAGCCAAGATGGCCCCATTCCGGACAGAGAAGCTTTCTTT.

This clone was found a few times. The chain's CDR3 is CASRAPDTQYF. In DNA, the CDR3 is TGTGCCAGCAGGGCCCCTGATACGCAGTATTTT. The chain couples TRBV2 to TRBJ2-3; D remains ambiguous. Germline V gene lookup returns CDR1 SNHLY and CDR2 FYNNEI. This CDR3 contains 11 residues. With 6 bases removed from V and 6 bases from J, the gap between germline ends came to 7 bases.

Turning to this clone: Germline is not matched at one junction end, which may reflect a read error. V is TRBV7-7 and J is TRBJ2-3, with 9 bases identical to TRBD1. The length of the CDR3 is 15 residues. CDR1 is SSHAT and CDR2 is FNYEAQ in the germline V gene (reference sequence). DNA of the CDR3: TGTGCTAGCAGCCAAACAGGGGGCCGGGCAGATACGCAGTATTTT. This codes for CASSQTGGRADTQYF.

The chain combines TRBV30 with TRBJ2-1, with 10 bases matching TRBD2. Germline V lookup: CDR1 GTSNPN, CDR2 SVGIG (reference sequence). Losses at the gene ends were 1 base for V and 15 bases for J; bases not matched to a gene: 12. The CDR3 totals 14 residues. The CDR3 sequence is CAWSGGAAGGPRFF. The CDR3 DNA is TGTGCCTGGAGTGGGGGGGCAGCGGGAGGGCCCCGGTTCTTC.

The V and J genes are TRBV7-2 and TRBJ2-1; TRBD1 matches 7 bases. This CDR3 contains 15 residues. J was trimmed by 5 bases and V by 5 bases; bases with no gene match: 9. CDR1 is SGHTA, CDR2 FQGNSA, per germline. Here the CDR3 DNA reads TGTGCCAGCAGCGCCCTGACAGGGAGACACAATGAGCAGTTCTTC. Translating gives CASSALTGRHNEQFF.

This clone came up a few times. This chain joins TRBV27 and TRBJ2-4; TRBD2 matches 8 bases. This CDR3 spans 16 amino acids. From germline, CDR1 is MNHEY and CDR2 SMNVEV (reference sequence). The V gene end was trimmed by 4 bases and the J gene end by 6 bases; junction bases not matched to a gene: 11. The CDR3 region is CASSSTPGLVGNIQYF. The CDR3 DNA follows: TGTGCCAGCAGTTCGACTCCGGGACTAGTAGGAAACATTCAGTACTTC.

The DNA for the CDR3 is TGCGCCAGCAGCTTGAGTAGCCCCGGGGAGCTGTTTTTT. Its protein is CASSLSSPGELFF. The chain is built from TRBV5-1 and TRBJ2-2, with D unresolved. The V gene lost 1 base and the J gene lost 6 bases, with 7 bases spanning the gap. The V gene's germline CDR1 is SGHRS and CDR2 YFSETQ. The CDR3 consists of 13 residues.

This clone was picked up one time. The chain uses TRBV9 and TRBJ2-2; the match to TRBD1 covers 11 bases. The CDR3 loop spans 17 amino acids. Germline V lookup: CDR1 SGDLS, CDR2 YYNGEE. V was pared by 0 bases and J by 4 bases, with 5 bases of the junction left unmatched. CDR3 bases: TGTGCCAGCAGCGTAGGAAGGGACAGGGGGATCACCGGGGAGCTGTTTTTT. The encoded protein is CASSVGRDRGITGELFF. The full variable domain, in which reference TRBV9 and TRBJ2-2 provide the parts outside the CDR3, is DSGVTQTPKHLITATGQRVTLRCSPRSGDLSVYWYQQSLDQGLQFLIQYYNGEERAKGNILERFSAQQFPDLHSELNLSSLELGDSALYFCASSVGRDRGITGELFFGEGSRLTVL.

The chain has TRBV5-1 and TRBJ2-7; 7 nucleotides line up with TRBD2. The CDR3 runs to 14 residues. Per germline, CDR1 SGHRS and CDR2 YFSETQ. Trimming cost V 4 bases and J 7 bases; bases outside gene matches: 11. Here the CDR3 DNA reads TGCGCCAGCAGCCCCGGGACTATCTCCTCAGAGCAGTACTTC. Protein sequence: CASSPGTISSEQYF.

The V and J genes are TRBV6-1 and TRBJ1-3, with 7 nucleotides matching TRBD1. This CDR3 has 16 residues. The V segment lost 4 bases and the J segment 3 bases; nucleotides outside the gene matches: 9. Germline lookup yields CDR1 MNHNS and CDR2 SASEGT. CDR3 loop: CASSGDRGDNGNTIYF. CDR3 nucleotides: TGTGCCAGCAGTGGGGACAGAGGGGATAATGGAAACACCATATATTTT.

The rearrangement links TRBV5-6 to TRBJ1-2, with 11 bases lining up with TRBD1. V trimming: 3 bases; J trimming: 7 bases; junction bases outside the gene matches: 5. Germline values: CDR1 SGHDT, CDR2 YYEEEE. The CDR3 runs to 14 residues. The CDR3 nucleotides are TGTGCCAGCAGCTCGGGACAGGGGGATCCTGGCTACACCTTC. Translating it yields CASSSGQGDPGYTF.

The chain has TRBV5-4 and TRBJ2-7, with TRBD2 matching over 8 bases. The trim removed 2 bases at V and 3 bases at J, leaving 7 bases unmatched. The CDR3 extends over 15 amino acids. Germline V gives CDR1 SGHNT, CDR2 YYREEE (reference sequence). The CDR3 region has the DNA TGTGCCAGCAGCTTCTCGCCGGGACTAGTCTACGAGCAGTACTTC. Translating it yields CASSFSPGLVYEQYF.

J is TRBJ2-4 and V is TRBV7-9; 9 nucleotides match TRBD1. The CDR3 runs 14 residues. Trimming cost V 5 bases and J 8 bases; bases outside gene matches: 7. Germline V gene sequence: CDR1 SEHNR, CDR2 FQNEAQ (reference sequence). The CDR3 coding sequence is TGTGCCAGCAGCACCTGGACAGGGGAGTACATTCAGTACTTC. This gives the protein CASSTWTGEYIQYF.

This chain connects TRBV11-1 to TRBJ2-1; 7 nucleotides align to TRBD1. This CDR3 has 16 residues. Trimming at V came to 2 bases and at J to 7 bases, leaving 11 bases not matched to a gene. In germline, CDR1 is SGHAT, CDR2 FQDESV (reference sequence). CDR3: CASSLTSGTAWNEQFF. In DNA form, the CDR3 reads TGTGCCAGCAGCTTAACGTCCGGGACAGCATGGAATGAGCAGTTCTTC.

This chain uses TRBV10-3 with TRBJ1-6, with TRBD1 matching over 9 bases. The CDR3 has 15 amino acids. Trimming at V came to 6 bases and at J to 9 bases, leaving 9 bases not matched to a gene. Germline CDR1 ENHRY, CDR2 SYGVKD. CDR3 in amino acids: CAIRVEGQGISPLHF. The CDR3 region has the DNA TGTGCCATCAGGGTCGAGGGACAGGGAATTTCACCCCTCCACTTT.

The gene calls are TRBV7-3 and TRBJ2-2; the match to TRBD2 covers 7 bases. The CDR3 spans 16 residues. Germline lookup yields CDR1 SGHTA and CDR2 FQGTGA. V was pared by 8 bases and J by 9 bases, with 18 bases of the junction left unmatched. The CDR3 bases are TGTGCCAGCGCGACGGTGGGCTCTAGCGGAGGCCGGGAGCTGTTTTTT. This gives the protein CASATVGSSGGRELFF.